A selection of T cell receptor beta chains follows, all from one sample in a study of control samples from healthy donors and cancer patients. The method was immunoSEQ multiplex PCR; TCRdb's version includes in-frame clones alone and lacks a portion of them. The sample shows tens of thousands of clones, around 90% of them seen only once. Sequenced sample: PBMCs. The receptors stem from a woman in her 50s with colorectal cancer. The CDR3 runs from the conserved cysteine through the conserved F or W. Each record gives: D gene, CDR3 length, V gene, clone size, J gene, CDR3 protein, CDR3 DNA. A D gene is named only where the DNA matches it firmly. Clone size is not always given. Where it is, it says once, few, many or a class for expanded clones.

D: TRBD1
length: 14
V: TRBV2
size: .
J: TRBJ2-1
CDR3: CASSGTGGYNEQFF
DNA: TGTGCCAGCAGTGGTACAGGGGGATACAATGAGCAGTTCTTC

D: .
length: 15
V: TRBV5-1
size: .
J: TRBJ2-3
CDR3: CASSFGIQFSDTQYF
DNA: TGCGCCAGCAGCTTCGGGATTCAGTTTTCGGATACGCAGTATTTT

D: .
length: 15
V: TRBV5-4
size: once
J: TRBJ2-1
CDR3: CASRSDVSSYNEQFF
DNA: TGTGCCAGCAGATCGGACGTGAGCTCCTACAATGAGCAGTTCTTC

D: TRBD2
length: 20
V: TRBV18
size: .
J: TRBJ2-2
CDR3: CASSPDTGTSGGPSIGELFF
DNA: TGTGCCAGCTCACCAGATACCGGGACTAGCGGGGGGCCATCCATCGGGGAGCTGTTTTTT

D: .
length: 15
V: TRBV2
size: .
J: TRBJ1-3
CDR3: CASSSRADSGNTIYF
DNA: TGTGCCAGCAGTTCCAGGGCGGACTCTGGAAACACCATATATTTT

D: TRBD1
length: 12
V: TRBV5-8
size: .
J: TRBJ1-1
CDR3: CASSGDRNEAFF
DNA: TGTGCCAGCAGCGGGGACAGAAATGAAGCTTTCTTT

D: TRBD2
length: 15
V: TRBV18
size: .
J: TRBJ2-1
CDR3: CASSPAGVSGDEQFF
DNA: TGTGCCAGCTCACCAGCAGGGGTTAGCGGGGATGAGCAGTTCTTC

D: .
length: 13
V: TRBV10-1
size: few
J: TRBJ1-5
CDR3: CASSGDSNQPQHF
DNA: TGCGCCAGCAGCGGGGACAGCAATCAGCCCCAGCATTTT

D: .
length: 16
V: TRBV4-1
size: .
J: TRBJ1-4
CDR3: CASSQSVGATNEKLFF
DNA: TGCGCCAGCAGCCAATCTGTCGGGGCAACTAATGAAAAACTGTTTTTT

D: .
length: 14
V: TRBV5-6
size: .
J: TRBJ1-5
CDR3: CASSRSRVGQPQHF
DNA: TGTGCCAGCAGCCGAAGCAGGGTAGGTCAGCCCCAGCATTTT

D: TRBD1
length: 15
V: TRBV5-4
size: .
J: TRBJ2-1
CDR3: CASRTGTGGYNEQFF
DNA: TGTGCCAGCAGAACCGGGACAGGGGGATACAATGAGCAGTTCTTC

D: .
length: 16
V: TRBV4-1
size: few
J: TRBJ2-2
CDR3: CASSQDPRTGNRELFF
DNA: TGCGCCAGCAGCCAAGACCCCCGGACGGGGAACCGGGAGCTGTTTTTT

D: .
length: 15
V: TRBV5-6
size: .
J: TRBJ2-1
CDR3: CASSMAGPRYNEQFF
DNA: TGTGCCAGCAGCATGGCAGGGCCGAGGTACAATGAGCAGTTCTTC

D: .
length: 16
V: TRBV21-1
size: .
J: TRBJ1-4
CDR3: CASSKVLAGTEEKLFF
DNA: TGTGCCAGCAGCAAAGTTCTGGCAGGTACAGAGGAAAAACTGTTTTTT

D: .
length: 15
V: TRBV9
size: .
J: TRBJ1-6
CDR3: CASSVEDRFDSPLHF
DNA: TGTGCCAGCAGCGTAGAAGACAGGTTCGATTCACCCCTCCACTTT

D: .
length: 12
V: TRBV3-1/TRBV3-2
size: few
J: TRBJ2-5
CDR3: CASGLFQETQYF
DNA: TGTGCCAGCGGACTCTTCCAAGAGACCCAGTACTTC

D: .
length: 17
V: TRBV15
size: .
J: TRBJ1-1
CDR3: CATSRVTGLRMNTEAFF
DNA: TGTGCCACCAGCAGAGTCACAGGCCTACGGATGAACACTGAAGCTTTCTTT

D: .
length: 15
V: TRBV10-3
size: .
J: TRBJ2-6
CDR3: CAISGLSSGANVLTF
DNA: TGTGCCATCAGTGGGTTATCCTCTGGGGCCAACGTCCTGACTTTC

D: .
length: 16
V: TRBV15
size: few
J: TRBJ2-5
CDR3: CATSLVLGRSQETQYF
DNA: TGTGCCACCAGCCTCGTCTTGGGACGTAGTCAAGAGACCCAGTACTTC

D: .
length: 14
V: TRBV19
size: once
J: TRBJ2-6
CDR3: CASSTSLGANVLTF
DNA: TGTGCCAGTAGTACAAGTCTCGGGGCCAACGTCCTGACTTTC

D: .
length: 13
V: TRBV4-3
size: .
J: TRBJ1-1
CDR3: CASSQEGWSEAFF
DNA: TGCGCCAGCAGCCAAGAAGGTTGGAGTGAAGCTTTCTTT

D: .
length: 14
V: TRBV4-3
size: .
J: TRBJ1-5
CDR3: CASSPGVGNQPQHF
DNA: TGCGCCAGCAGCCCTGGGGTAGGCAATCAGCCCCAGCATTTT

D: .
length: 13
V: TRBV9
size: .
J: TRBJ1-4
CDR3: CASSPSPNEKLFF
DNA: TGTGCCAGCAGCCCCTCGCCTAATGAAAAACTGTTTTTT

D: .
length: 11
V: TRBV20-1
size: .
J: TRBJ2-5
CDR3: CSVENRETQYF
DNA: TGCAGTGTAGAAAACCGGGAGACCCAGTACTTC

D: TRBD1
length: 15
V: TRBV5-1
size: once
J: TRBJ1-2
CDR3: CASSLDGTANYGYTF
DNA: TGCGCCAGCAGCTTGGATGGGACAGCGAACTATGGCTACACCTTC

D: TRBD2
length: 20
V: TRBV4-2
size: .
J: TRBJ2-6
CDR3: CASSQAGAGSGAVGSNVLTF
DNA: TGTGCCAGCAGCCAAGCTGGGGCGGGTAGCGGGGCAGTGGGAAGTAACGTCCTGACTTTC